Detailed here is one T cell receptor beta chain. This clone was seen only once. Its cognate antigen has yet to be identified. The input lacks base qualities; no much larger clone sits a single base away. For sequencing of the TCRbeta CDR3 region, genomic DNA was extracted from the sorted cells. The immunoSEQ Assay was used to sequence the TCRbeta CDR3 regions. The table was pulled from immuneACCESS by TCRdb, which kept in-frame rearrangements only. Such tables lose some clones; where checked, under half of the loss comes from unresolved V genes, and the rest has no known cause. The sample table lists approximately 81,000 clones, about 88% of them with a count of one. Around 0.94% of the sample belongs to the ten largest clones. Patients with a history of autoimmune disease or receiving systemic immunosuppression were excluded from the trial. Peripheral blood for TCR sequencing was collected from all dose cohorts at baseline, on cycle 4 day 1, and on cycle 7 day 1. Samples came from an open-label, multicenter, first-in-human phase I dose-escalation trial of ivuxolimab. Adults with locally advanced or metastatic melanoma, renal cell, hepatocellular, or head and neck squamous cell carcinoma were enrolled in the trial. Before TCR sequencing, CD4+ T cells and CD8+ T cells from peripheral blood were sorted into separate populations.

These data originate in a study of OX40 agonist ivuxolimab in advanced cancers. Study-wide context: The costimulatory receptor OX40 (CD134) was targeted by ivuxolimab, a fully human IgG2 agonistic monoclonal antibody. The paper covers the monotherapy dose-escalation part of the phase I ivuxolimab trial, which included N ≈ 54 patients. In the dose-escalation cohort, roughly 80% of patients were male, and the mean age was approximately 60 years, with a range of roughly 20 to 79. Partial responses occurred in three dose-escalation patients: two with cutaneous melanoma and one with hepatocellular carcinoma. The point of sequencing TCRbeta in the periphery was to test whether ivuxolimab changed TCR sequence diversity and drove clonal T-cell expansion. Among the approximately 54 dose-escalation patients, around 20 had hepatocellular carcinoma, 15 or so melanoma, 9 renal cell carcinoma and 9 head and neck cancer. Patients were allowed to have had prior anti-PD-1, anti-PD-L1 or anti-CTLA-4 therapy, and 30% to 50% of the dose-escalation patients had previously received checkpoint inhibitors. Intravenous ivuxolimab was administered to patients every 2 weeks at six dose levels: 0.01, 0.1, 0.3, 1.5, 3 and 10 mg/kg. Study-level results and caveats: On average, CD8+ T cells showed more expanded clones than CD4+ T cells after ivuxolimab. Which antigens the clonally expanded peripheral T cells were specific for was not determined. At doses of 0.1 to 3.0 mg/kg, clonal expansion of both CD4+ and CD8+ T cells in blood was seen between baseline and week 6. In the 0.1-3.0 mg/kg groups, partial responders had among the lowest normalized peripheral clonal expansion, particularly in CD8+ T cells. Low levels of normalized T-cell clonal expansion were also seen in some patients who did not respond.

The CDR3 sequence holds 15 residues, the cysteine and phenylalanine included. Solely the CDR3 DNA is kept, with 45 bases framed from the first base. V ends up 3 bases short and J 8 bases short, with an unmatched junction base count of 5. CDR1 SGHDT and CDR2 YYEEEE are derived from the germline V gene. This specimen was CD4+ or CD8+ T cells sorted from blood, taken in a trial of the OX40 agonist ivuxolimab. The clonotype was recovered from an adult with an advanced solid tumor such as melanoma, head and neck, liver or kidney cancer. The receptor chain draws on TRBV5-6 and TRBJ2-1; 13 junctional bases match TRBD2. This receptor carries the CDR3 CASSWGLAGLDEQFF. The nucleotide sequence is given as TGTGCCAGCAGCTGGGGACTAGCGGGGTTGGATGAGCAGTTCTTC. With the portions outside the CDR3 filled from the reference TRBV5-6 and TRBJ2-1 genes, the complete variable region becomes DAGVTQSPTHLIKTRGQQVTLRCSPKSGHDTVSWYQQALGQGPQFIFQYYEEEERQRGNFPDRFSGHQFPNYSSELNVNALLLGDSALYLCASSWGLAGLDEQFFGPGTRLTVL.